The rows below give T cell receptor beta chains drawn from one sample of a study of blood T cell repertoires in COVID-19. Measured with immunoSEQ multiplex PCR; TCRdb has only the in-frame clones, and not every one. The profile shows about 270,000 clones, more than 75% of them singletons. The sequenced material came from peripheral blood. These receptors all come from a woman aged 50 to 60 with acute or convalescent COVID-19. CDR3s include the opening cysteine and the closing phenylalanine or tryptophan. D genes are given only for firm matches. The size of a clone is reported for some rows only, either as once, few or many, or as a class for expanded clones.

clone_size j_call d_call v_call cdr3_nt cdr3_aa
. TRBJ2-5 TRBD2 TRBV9 TGTGCCAGCAGCGTAACAGTAGCGGGAGGGAGCGAGACCCAGTACTTC CASSVTVAGGSETQYF
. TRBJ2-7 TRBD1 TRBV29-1 TGCAGCGTTGAACGGACAGGCGGCGGGGAGCAGTACTTC CSVERTGGGEQYF
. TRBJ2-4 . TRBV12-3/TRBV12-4 TGTGCCTGCCGGGACTCACTCAAAAACATTCAGTACTTC CACRDSLKNIQYF
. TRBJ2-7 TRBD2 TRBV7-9 TGTGCCAGCAGCCCCGGGGGAGGGAGGGCCGGATACGAGCAGTACTTC CASSPGGGRAGYEQYF
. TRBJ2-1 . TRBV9 TGTGCCAGCAGCGTTCTTCCGCGGGGTGAGCAGTTCTTC CASSVLPRGEQFF
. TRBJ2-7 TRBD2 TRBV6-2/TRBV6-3 TGTGCCAGCAGTTATTCCGAGATAGCGGGACTTCGCCCCTACGAGCAGTACTTC CASSYSEIAGLRPYEQYF
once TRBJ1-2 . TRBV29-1 TGCAGCGTTGAAGCCCCTCCCGGGACACGGAACTATGGCTACACCTTC CSVEAPPGTRNYGYTF
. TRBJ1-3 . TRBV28 TGTGCCAGCAGTTTACGGACAGCGGGAAACACCATATATTTT CASSLRTAGNTIYF
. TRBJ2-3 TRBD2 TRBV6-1 TGTGCCAGCAGTGCAGCGGGAGGCCCTACAGATACGCAGTATTTT CASSAAGGPTDTQYF
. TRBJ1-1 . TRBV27 TGTGCCAGCAGTTACGGACTAACAGTGAACACTGAAGCTTTCTTT CASSYGLTVNTEAFF
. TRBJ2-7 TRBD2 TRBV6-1 TGTGCCAGCAGTGAAGCGCTAGGGACTAGCGGGCGCTACGAGCAGTACTTC CASSEALGTSGRYEQYF
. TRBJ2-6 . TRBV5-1 TGCGCCAGCAGCATAGCGGCAGGCTCTGGGGCCAACGTCCTGACTTTC CASSIAAGSGANVLTF
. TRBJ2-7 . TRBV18 TGTGCCAGCTCACCACCCGGGGGGCTGGACGAGCAGTACTTC CASSPPGGLDEQYF
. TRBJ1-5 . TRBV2 TGTGCCAGCACCACCGATCGGAGGGCTATTCAGCCCCAGCATTTT CASTTDRRAIQPQHF
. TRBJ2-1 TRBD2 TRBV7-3 TGTGCCAGCAGCTTATCTGGCGGGAGGGCCTTCTACAATGAGCAGTTCTTC CASSLSGGRAFYNEQFF
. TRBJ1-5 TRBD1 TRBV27 TGTGCCAGCAGTGTAAGGACAGGGGCAAATCAGCCCCAGCATTTT CASSVRTGANQPQHF
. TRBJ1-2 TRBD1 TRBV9 TGTGCCAGCAGCGCGGGACAGACTGGCTACACCTTC CASSAGQTGYTF
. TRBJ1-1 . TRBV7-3 TGTGCCAGCAGCTTAAGGGGGGACACTGAAGCTTTCTTT CASSLRGDTEAFF
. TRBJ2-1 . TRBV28 TGTGCCAGCAGTTCGTACAGGGGGGGAGTTTACAATGAGCAGTTCTTC CASSSYRGGVYNEQFF
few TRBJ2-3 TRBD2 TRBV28 TGTGCCAGCAGTATTAGCGGGAGGGCCGGGTTAAGTGTTTCAGATACGCAGTATTTT CASSISGRAGLSVSDTQYF
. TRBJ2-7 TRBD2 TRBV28 TGTGCCAGCGTGACGGGAGGGATTACGGACGAGCAGTACTTC CASVTGGITDEQYF
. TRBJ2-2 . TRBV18 TGTGCCAGCTCACCCACAATGCGGACAGACTTAAACACCGGGGAGCTGTTTTTT CASSPTMRTDLNTGELFF
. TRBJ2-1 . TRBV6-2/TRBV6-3 TGTGCCAGCAGTCAAGACACGAATGAGCAGTTCTTC CASSQDTNEQFF
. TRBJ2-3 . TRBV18 TGTGCCAGCTCACCACCGGGAGGGGGGAGAAGGCGCACAGATACGCAGTATTTT CASSPPGGGRRRTDTQYF
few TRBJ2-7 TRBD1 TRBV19 TGTGCCAGTAGGGGACAGACCTACGAGCAGTACTTC CASRGQTYEQYF
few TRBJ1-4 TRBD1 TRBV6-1 TGTGCCAGCAGTGAAGGCCGCAGGGGGCTCCAAACAACTAATGAAAAACTGTTTTTT CASSEGRRGLQTTNEKLFF
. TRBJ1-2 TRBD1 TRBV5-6 TGTGCCAGCAGCTTGATAGGACAGGGCAACTATGGCTACACCTTC CASSLIGQGNYGYTF
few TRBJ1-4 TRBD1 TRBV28 TGTGCCAGCAGTTCGTCCGGGACAGGGCGCGAAAAACTGTTTTTT CASSSSGTGREKLFF
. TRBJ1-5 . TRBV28 TGTGCCAGCAGCTATTATAGCAATCAGCCCCAGCATTTT CASSYYSNQPQHF
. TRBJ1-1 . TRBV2 TGTGCCAGCAGTGATCGGACTGTCCGGACTGAAGCTTTCTTT CASSDRTVRTEAFF
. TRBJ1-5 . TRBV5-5 TGTGCCAGCTCCAGGGCCCCTCGACCCCAGCATTTT CASSRAPRPQHF
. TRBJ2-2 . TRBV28 TGTGCCAGCAGTCCAGGGGGGACCGGGGAGCTGTTTTTT CASSPGGTGELFF
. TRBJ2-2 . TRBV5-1 TGCGCCAGCAGCTTGGTTCGACAGGAGCAGGCCGGGGAGCTGTTTTTT CASSLVRQEQAGELFF
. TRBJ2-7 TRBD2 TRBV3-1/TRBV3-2 TGTGCCAGCAGCCAAGGGCTAGCGGGAGAAGGCTACGAGCAGTACTTC CASSQGLAGEGYEQYF
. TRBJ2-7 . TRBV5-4 TGTGCCAGCAGCTTAGCAGGGGGGATTACCTACGAGCAGTACTTC CASSLAGGITYEQYF
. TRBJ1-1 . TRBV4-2 TGTGCCAGCAGCCCTGAGGCCACCCAAGTGAACACTGAAGCTTTCTTT CASSPEATQVNTEAFF
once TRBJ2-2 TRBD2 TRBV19 TGTGCCAGTAGTATGTTCGGAGCGGGAGGGGCCGGGGAGCTGTTTTTT CASSMFGAGGAGELFF
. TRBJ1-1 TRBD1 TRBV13 TGTGCCAGCAGCTTAGAAGGGACAGCGAACACTGAAGCTTTCTTT CASSLEGTANTEAFF
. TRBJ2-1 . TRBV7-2 TGTGCCAGCAGCTTAATCAGCGGTCTTGGGAATGAGCAGTTCTTC CASSLISGLGNEQFF
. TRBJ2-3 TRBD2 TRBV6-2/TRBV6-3 TGTGCCAGCAGTTACGAAATAGCGGGAGGAGGAAGCACAGATACGCAGTATTTT CASSYEIAGGGSTDTQYF
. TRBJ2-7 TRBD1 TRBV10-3 TGTGCCATCAGTGAGCCGGGACAGATCGCCTACGAGCAGTACTTC CAISEPGQIAYEQYF
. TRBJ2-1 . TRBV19 TGTGCCAGTAGTGCCACATGGACTAAAAGCGGCAATGAGCAGTTCTTC CASSATWTKSGNEQFF
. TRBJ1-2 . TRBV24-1 TGTGCCACCAGTGATCCCGGACAACCTAACTATGGCTACACCTTC CATSDPGQPNYGYTF
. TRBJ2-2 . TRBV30 TGTGCCTGGAGTAGTGAGAGGGATACCGGGGAGCTGTTTTTT CAWSSERDTGELFF
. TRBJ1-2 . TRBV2 TGTGCCAGCAGTGAACCTTCTAACTATGGCTACACCTTC CASSEPSNYGYTF
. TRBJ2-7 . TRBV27 TGTGCCAGCAAACCTTTGAACGGCGAGCAGTACTTC CASKPLNGEQYF
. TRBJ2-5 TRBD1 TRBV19 TGTGCCAGTAGTATTGACCACAGGGGTACCTGGAACAAGACCCAGTACTTC CASSIDHRGTWNKTQYF